One sample yielded the 27 T cell receptor beta chains listed below, sequenced in a study of CD8+ T cells in alopecia areata (dated by TCRdb to 2016 to 2019). Library prep was done by the immunoSEQ multiplex PCR assay. RNA was extracted from all samples and reverse transcribed into cDNA as template for TCR sequencing. TCRdb limited this immuneACCESS table to in-frame rearrangements with V and J called. A share of clones is missing; checked studies link under half to unresolved V genes, and the rest is unexplained. The sample contains some 220,000 clones, about 57% of them found a single time. The top ten clones comprise more than 1.5% of the sample. Interpreted using the paper, the time point label stands for: approximately 4 weeks on oral tofacitinib. The sample's treatment or condition, from its label and the paper: oral pan-JAK inhibitor, 5-10 mg twice daily. The sample here was CD4+ T cells sorted from blood, taken at week 4, from a patient treated with tofacitinib. These receptors all stem from a human donor with alopecia areata.

The chain recombines TRBV2 with TRBJ1-2; 8 positions match TRBD1. Germline values: CDR1 SNHLY, CDR2 FYNNEI. The CDR3 has 14 amino acids. Trimming at V came to 4 bases and at J to 4 bases, leaving 5 bases not matched to a gene. The CDR3, as DNA: TGTGCCAGCAGTGTTCAGGGGGCTGGCTATGGCTACACCTTC. It translates to CASSVQGAGYGYTF. The full variable domain, completed using reference TRBV2 and TRBJ1-2, is EPEVTQTPSHQVTQMGQEVILRCVPISNHLYFYWYRQILGQKVEFLVSFYNNEISEKSEIFDDQFSVERPDGSNFTLKIRSTKLEDSAMYFCASSVQGAGYGYTFGSGTRLTVV.

The chain uses TRBV30 and TRBJ1-2; D might be TRBD1 (5 bases). This CDR3 is built from 11 residues. In germline, CDR1 is GTSNPN, CDR2 SVGIG (reference sequence). Trimming pared 8 bases from V and 2 bases from J, leaving 9 bases between. The CDR3 nucleotides are TGTGCCCTGGGACTGAACTATGGCTACACCTTC. Amino acids: CALGLNYGYTF.

The chain employs TRBV12-5 and TRBJ2-5; D is unclear. V was shortened by 4 bases and J by 4 bases, with 7 bases between the two germline ends. In germline, CDR1 is LGHNT, CDR2 FRNRAP. The CDR3 consists of 12 residues. For the CDR3, the DNA is TGTGCTAGTGGTTCGATAGGAGAGACCCAGTACTTC. This encodes CASGSIGETQYF.

This clone was found a few times. J is TRBJ1-5 and V is TRBV5-1; 7 nucleotides line up with TRBD1. The CDR3 is 15 residues long. The ends lost 0 bases at V and 5 bases at J; junction bases unmatched: 5. Germline CDR1 and CDR2: SGHRS and YFSETQ. In nucleotides, the CDR3 is TGCGCCAGCAGCTTGGAGGGGGACAGTTATCAGCCCCAGCATTTT. Its translation is CASSLEGDSYQPQHF. The full variable domain, in which reference TRBV5-1 and TRBJ1-5 provide the parts outside the CDR3, is KAGVTQTPRYLIKTRGQQVTLSCSPISGHRSVSWYQQTPGQGLQFLFEYFSETQRNKGNFPGRFSGRQFSNSRSEMNVSTLELGDSALYLCASSLEGDSYQPQHFGDGTRLSIL.

The chain links TRBV5-1 to TRBJ1-6; D is undetermined. V lost 0 bases, J lost 7 bases, and 14 bases lay in between. CDR3 length equals 16 residues. Germline V gives CDR1 SGHRS, CDR2 YFSETQ. Written as DNA, the CDR3 is TGCGCCAGCAGCTTGGCACCGCTACCTTTGAATTCACCCCTCCACTTT. As protein: CASSLAPLPLNSPLHF.

A few counts support this clone. This sequence joins TRBV9 and TRBJ2-6, with TRBD1 as a possible D gene (5 bases). The CDR3 has 16 amino acids. Trimming cost V 4 bases and J 2 bases, with 13 bases left between them. Per germline, CDR1 SGDLS and CDR2 YYNGEE. CDR3 residues: CASSNQGSPGANVLTF. CDR3 bases: TGTGCCAGCAGCAACCAGGGCTCCCCTGGGGCCAACGTCCTGACTTTC.

This chain links TRBV10-3 with TRBJ1-2, with 11 bases matching TRBD1. This CDR3 has 15 residues. Trimming cost V 5 bases and J 5 bases; bases outside gene matches: 7. Germline V gives CDR1 ENHRY, CDR2 SYGVKD. The CDR3 region has the DNA TGTGCCATCAGTACCGGGACAGGGGGAACTTATGGCTACACCTTC. This codes for CAISTGTGGTYGYTF.

The chain combines TRBV29-1 with TRBJ1-2; 7 nucleotides line up with TRBD1. This CDR3 has 15 amino acids. CDR1 SQVTM and CDR2 ANQGSEA come from the germline V gene. The V and J ends lost 6 bases and 3 bases, in that order; junction bases with no gene match: 13. The CDR3 nucleotides are TGCAGCGTCCTCGGGGGACAGATTTCCTACTATGGCTACACCTTC. It encodes CSVLGGQISYYGYTF. The entire variable domain, with the rest obtained from reference TRBV29-1 and TRBJ1-2, is as follows: SAVISQKPSRDICQRGTSLTIQCQVDSQVTMMFWYRQQPGQSLTLIATANQGSEATYESGFVIDKFPISRPNLTFSTLTVSNMSPEDSSIYLCSVLGGQISYYGYTFGSGTRLTVV.

V gene TRBV6-5 combines with J gene TRBJ2-7; TRBD1 agrees at 8 bases. Germline loops: CDR1 MNHEY, CDR2 SVGAGI. This CDR3 spans 14 amino acids. The junction had 7 bases not matched to a gene; V was cut back by 6 bases and J by 3 bases. DNA of the CDR3: TGTGCCAGCAGCCCCTCCGGGACAGGCTACGAGCAGTACTTC. Amino acid sequence: CASSPSGTGYEQYF.

This clone was picked up many times. The chain joins TRBV7-8 to TRBJ1-2; D unclear. The length of the CDR3 is 15 residues. The germline V gene encodes CDR1 SGHVS and CDR2 FQNEAQ. V lost 5 bases and J lost 5, with 18 bases in between. The CDR3 coding sequence is TGTGCCAGCAGCGGAGGACCGCAGAAGCTATATGGCTACACCTTC. Translated: CASSGGPQKLYGYTF.

A note on this clone: The identical CDR3 is also encoded by other nucleotide sequences in the sample. V usage is TRBV27 and J usage is TRBJ2-7, with TRBD1 identical over 7 bases. This CDR3 has 13 residues. The V gene's germline CDR1 is MNHEY and CDR2 SMNVEV (reference sequence). With V trimmed by 2 bases and J by 7 bases, 5 bases remained unmatched. CDR3 loop: CASSLTPDREQYF. The CDR3 DNA sequence: TGTGCCAGCAGTTTAACCCCGGACAGGGAGCAGTACTTC.

J is TRBJ1-6 and V is TRBV5-1, with D hard to call. V dropped 1 base and J dropped 10 bases, with 12 bases sitting between them. CDR3 size: 14 residues. Germline V gene data show CDR1 as SGHRS and CDR2 as YFSETQ. CDR3 in amino acids: CASSLNMPGSPLHF. CDR3 coding DNA: TGCGCCAGCAGCTTGAACATGCCCGGGTCACCCCTCCACTTT.

This clone was observed a single time. V gene TRBV29-1 combines with J gene TRBJ1-1; 7 bases fit TRBD1. The CDR3 consists of 14 residues. The junction had 10 bases not matched to a gene; V was cut back by 5 bases and J by 4 bases. Germline assignment: CDR1 SQVTM and CDR2 ANQGSEA. The CDR3 nucleotides are TGCAGCGTTCGCGCTGGGGCAGGGGGCACTGAAGCTTTCTTT. It is translated as CSVRAGAGGTEAFF.

The chain has TRBV30 and TRBJ1-5; no reliable D call. From germline, CDR1 is GTSNPN and CDR2 SVGIG (reference sequence). Trimming removed 4 bases at V and 5 bases at J, with 12 bases between. The CDR3 runs 13 residues. The CDR3 loop is CAWNLGIDQPQHF. The DNA for the CDR3 is TGTGCCTGGAATCTAGGGATCGATCAGCCCCAGCATTTT. The whole variable domain, filled in from reference TRBV30 and TRBJ1-5, reads SQTIHQWPATLVQPVGSPLSLECTVEGTSNPNLYWYRQAAGRGLQLLFYSVGIGQISSEVPQNLSASRPQDRQFILSSKKLLLSDSGFYLCAWNLGIDQPQHFGDGTRLSIL.

This clone has only one observation. The chain employs TRBV19 and TRBJ2-7; 7 bases match TRBD1. The germline gives CDR1 LNHDA, CDR2 SQIVND (reference sequence). With 0 bases clipped from V and 6 bases from J, the junction kept 8 bases outside the gene matches. This CDR3 contains 15 residues. CDR3 amino acids: CASSIDLRGTAEQYF. The CDR3 coding sequence is TGTGCCAGTAGTATAGATCTTAGGGGGACAGCCGAGCAGTACTTC.

The chain employs TRBV7-3 and TRBJ2-5; 9 bases fit TRBD1. The CDR3 length is 15 residues. After removal of 3 bases from V and 5 bases from J, the junction contained 7 bases not matched to a gene. Germline V gene lookup returns CDR1 SGHTA and CDR2 FQGTGA. CDR3 bases: TGTGCCAGCAGCTTGGGACAGGGAGGTTGGGAGACCCAGTACTTC. Translated, it gives CASSLGQGGWETQYF.

The V gene is TRBV15, the J gene TRBJ2-7, with D maybe TRBD1 (6 bases). Germline V lookup: CDR1 LNHNV, CDR2 YYDKDF (reference sequence). This CDR3 has 14 residues. V lost 0 bases, J lost 5 bases, and 11 bases lay in between. CDR3 DNA: TGTGCCACCAGCAGAGATAACAGGGCCCACGAGCAGTACTTC. It encodes CATSRDNRAHEQYF.

This clone was observed at least ten times. The chain has TRBV29-1 and TRBJ2-7; D is undetermined. Germline loops: CDR1 SQVTM, CDR2 ANQGSEA. V shed 2 bases and J shed 4 bases, with 6 bases lying between them. The CDR3 consists of 11 residues. CDR3 region: CSVELRYEQYF. Written as DNA, the CDR3 is TGCAGCGTTGAATTGCGTTACGAGCAGTACTTC.

The rearrangement uses TRBV5-1 and TRBJ1-1; D remains ambiguous. CDR1 is SGHRS and CDR2 is YFSETQ in the germline V gene. The CDR3 extends over 13 amino acids. V gave up 4 bases and J gave up 1 base, with 8 bases separating them. The DNA of the CDR3 is TGCGCCAGCAGCCCCTGGGCGAACACTGAAGCTTTCTTT. Translation gives CASSPWANTEAFF.

The chain links TRBV27 to TRBJ1-5; maybe TRBD1 (5 bases). The CDR3 sequence is 14 residues long. Deletions cut 5 bases from V and 5 bases from J, with 13 bases between. Germline V gene lookup returns CDR1 MNHEY and CDR2 SMNVEV (reference sequence). The CDR3 nucleotides are TGTGCCAGCAGTCCCCGACAGATTCATCAGCCCCAGCATTTT. Its translation: CASSPRQIHQPQHF.

The chain is built from TRBV7-2 and TRBJ1-2, with D possibly matching TRBD1 (5 bases). The V end lost 5 bases, the J end lost 6 bases, and 13 bases lay between the germline ends. The CDR3 is made up of 13 amino acids. The germline gives CDR1 SGHTA, CDR2 FQGNSA. The CDR3 sequence: CASSPVGGDGYTF. The CDR3 DNA reads as TGTGCCAGCAGCCCTGTCGGGGGGGATGGCTACACCTTC.

The chain combines TRBV11-2 with TRBJ1-2, with 8 nucleotides matching TRBD1. Germline CDR1 reads SGHAT; CDR2 reads FQNNGV. The J segment lost 8 bases and the V segment lost 5 bases, leaving 7 bases of the junction unmatched. The CDR3 covers 13 residues. This CDR3 reads CASSAQGARGYTF. The CDR3 DNA is TGTGCCAGCAGCGCTCAGGGGGCTCGAGGCTACACCTTC.

The chain links TRBV30 to TRBJ2-2, with unresolved D. Germline V gene sequence: CDR1 GTSNPN, CDR2 SVGIG (reference sequence). The CDR3 is made up of 16 amino acids. V lost 0 bases and J 7 bases, leaving 18 bases between the germline ends. The CDR3 spells CAWSVGVRQAVGELFF. CDR3 coding DNA: TGTGCCTGGAGTGTCGGTGTTCGGCAGGCCGTCGGGGAGCTGTTTTTT.

The rearrangement links TRBV27 to TRBJ2-7; 9 bases align to TRBD2. Germline V gene data show CDR1 as MNHEY and CDR2 as SMNVEV (reference sequence). This CDR3 is 15 amino acids long. J gave up 0 bases and V 3 bases, and 3 bases lay outside the gene matches. The CDR3 spells CASSFLAGNSYEQYF. For the CDR3, the DNA is TGTGCCAGCAGTTTTCTAGCGGGGAACTCCTACGAGCAGTACTTC.

This rearrangement joins TRBV7-9 to TRBJ2-3; possible D gene TRBD2, 5 bases. Trimming cost V 1 base and J 3 bases, with 11 bases left between them. CDR1 and CDR2 (germline): SEHNR, FQNEAQ (reference sequence). CDR3 length: 15 amino acids. For the CDR3, the DNA is TGTGCCAGCAGCTTAGTCGGGGATCCGACAGATACGCAGTATTTT. It encodes CASSLVGDPTDTQYF.

This chain's CDR3 is CASTPGETSRQTQYF. The DNA of the CDR3 is TGTGCCAGCACCCCAGGGGAGACTTCCCGGCAGACCCAGTACTTC. J is TRBJ2-5 and V is TRBV2; maybe TRBD1 (6 bases). Trimming took 7 bases from V and 6 from J, leaving 21 bases between them. This CDR3 is built from 15 residues. Germline CDR1 and CDR2: SNHLY and FYNNEI.

Worth noting for this clone: Other DNA sequences in this specimen translate into the identical CDR3. The chain links TRBV29-1 to TRBJ2-7; a weak D match, TRBD2 (6 bases). V was cut by 3 bases and J by 3 bases, with 6 bases left in between. This CDR3 is 11 amino acids long. Germline CDR1 reads SQVTM; CDR2 reads ANQGSEA. The CDR3 nucleotides are TGCAGCGTTGACGGGGGCTACGAGCAGTACTTC. Translating it yields CSVDGGYEQYF.